Reported below is one T cell receptor (beta chain). Its antigen is not known. All patients picked for sequencing had shown, by flow cytometry, an expansion of CD8+CD57+ cells. A severe acquired aplastic anemia diagnosis applied to all patients. The sample is drawn from a study of CD8+CD57+ T cells in acquired aplastic anemia. For the study at large: The average for DNA from sorted CD4+ and CD8+ cells was around 3.4 ug. Study-level results: Levels of CD8+ Simpson's diversity were not significantly distinct in patients versus controls.

Germline V lookup: CDR1 WNHNN, CDR2 SYGVQD (reference sequence). This CDR3 has 14 amino acids. V was shortened by 6 bases and J by 0 bases, with 9 bases between the two germline ends. Using genomic DNA as the template, TCR beta VDJ and CDR3 profiling was carried out. TCRdb re-called the reads through MiXCR, storing one row per CDR3 protein. This sample yields 120,000 or so distinct CDR3 sequences, of which about two fifths are seen a single time; 2.6% belongs to the top ten. This rearrangement joins TRBV10-1 to TRBJ1-5; D is unclear. The sequence came from a human donor with aplastic anemia. The sequenced material came from sorted CD4+, CD8+, or CD8+CD57+ T cells (not recorded which) from PBMCs. The CDR3 region is CASSYDGSNQPQHF. In DNA form, the CDR3 reads TGCGCCAGCAGCTATGACGGTAGCAATCAGCCCCAGCATTTT.